The 11 T cell receptor beta chains listed next were all sequenced from one sample in a study of blood T cell repertoires in COVID-19. The protocol was immunoSEQ multiplex PCR, while the TCRdb copy is restricted to in-frame clones and leaves out a portion. The sample lists just over 650,000 clones, about nine tenths occurring once. Material for sequencing was peripheral blood. The receptors originated from a woman aged 18 to 35 with acute or convalescent COVID-19.

This clone was counted between two and nine times. The chain couples TRBV11-2 to TRBJ2-7; D may be TRBD2 (6 bases). CDR3 length: 12 amino acids. CDR1 is SGHAT and CDR2 is FQNNGV in the germline V gene. V shed 6 bases and J shed 1 base, with 7 bases lying between them. This chain's CDR3 is CASRGLSYEQYF. The DNA of the CDR3 is TGTGCCAGCAGGGGACTGTCCTACGAGCAGTACTTC.

The chain uses TRBV7-6 and TRBJ1-3, with no clear D. CDR1 is SGHVS and CDR2 is FNYEAQ in the germline V gene. The V and J ends lost 0 bases and 0 bases respectively, with 12 bases between them. CDR3 length: 17 residues. CDR3 DNA: TGTGCCAGCAGCTTAGCCCAGGCCATCCTCTCTGGAAACACCATATATTTT. Translating gives CASSLAQAILSGNTIYF.

This chain uses TRBV5-1 with TRBJ1-2; TRBD1 matches 7 bases. The CDR3 contains 17 residues. Germline CDR1 is SGHRS and CDR2 is YFSETQ. J was trimmed by 0 bases and V by 4 bases; bases with no gene match: 12. CDR3 amino acids: CASSQLGGGSSNYGYTF. DNA of the CDR3: TGCGCCAGCAGCCAGTTAGGAGGGGGCAGTTCTAACTATGGCTACACCTTC. The variable domain in full, with the rest retrieved from reference TRBV5-1 and TRBJ1-2, is KAGVTQTPRYLIKTRGQQVTLSCSPISGHRSVSWYQQTPGQGLQFLFEYFSETQRNKGNFPGRFSGRQFSNSRSEMNVSTLELGDSALYLCASSQLGGGSSNYGYTFGSGTRLTVV.

The gene calls are TRBV4-1 and TRBJ2-3, with a tentative D call TRBD2 (6 bases). V lost 2 bases and J 6 bases, leaving 12 bases between the germline ends. Germline values: CDR1 MGHRA, CDR2 YSYEKL. The CDR3 is made up of 14 amino acids. CDR3 sequence (DNA): TGCGCCAGCAGCCAAAGGTACCGGGGGGATACGCAGTATTTT. Translation: CASSQRYRGDTQYF.

The chain carries TRBV15 and TRBJ2-7; tentative D call: TRBD2 (5 bases). Germline V gives CDR1 LNHNV, CDR2 YYDKDF (reference sequence). The CDR3 length is 15 residues. Trimming took off 0 bases at V and 3 bases at J, with 12 bases between the two ends. The chain's CDR3 is CATSRDPAVHYEQYF. DNA of the CDR3: TGTGCCACCAGCAGAGATCCAGCGGTTCACTACGAGCAGTACTTC. Full variable domain (missing parts from reference TRBV15 and TRBJ2-7): DAMVIQNPRYQVTQFGKPVTLSCSQTLNHNVMYWYQQKSSQAPKLLFHYYDKDFNNEADTPDNFQSRRPNTSFCFLDIRSPGLGDTAMYLCATSRDPAVHYEQYFGPGTRLTVT.

This chain uses TRBV11-1 with TRBJ2-1; 10 nucleotides agree with TRBD2. V gave up 1 base and J gave up 9 bases; unmatched junction bases: 9. This CDR3 comprises 16 residues. Germline V gives CDR1 SGHAT, CDR2 FQDESV (reference sequence). The CDR3 is CASSLGPSGGVREQFF. For the CDR3, the DNA is TGTGCCAGCAGCTTAGGGCCTAGCGGGGGTGTTCGTGAGCAGTTCTTC.

The chain carries TRBV21-1 and TRBJ1-5; whether TRBD1, the table's D call, matches the DNA was not checked. TRBV21-1 is deemed a pseudogene. This CDR3 region has 17 residues. CDR3 region: CASSNTHREWFCQPQHF. The CDR3 DNA sequence: TGTGCCAGCAGCAATACTCACAGGGAATGGTTCTGTCAGCCCCAGCATTTT.

The genes are TRBV5-6 and TRBJ1-1, with D unresolved. Per germline, CDR1 SGHDT and CDR2 YYEEEE. The CDR3 covers 12 residues. Trimming shortened V by 1 base and J by 4 bases, and 5 bases separated the two germline ends. In nucleotides, the CDR3 is TGTGCCAGCAGCTTGTCCGGCACTGAAGCTTTCTTT. It is translated as CASSLSGTEAFF. The full variable domain, its missing parts supplied by reference TRBV5-6 and TRBJ1-1, is DAGVTQSPTHLIKTRGQQVTLRCSPKSGHDTVSWYQQALGQGPQFIFQYYEEEERQRGNFPDRFSGHQFPNYSSELNVNALLLGDSALYLCASSLSGTEAFFGQGTRLTVV.

V and J are TRBV30 and TRBJ2-3; D perhaps matches TRBD2 (5 bases). Germline V gives CDR1 GTSNPN, CDR2 SVGIG (reference sequence). V lost 0 bases and J lost 0, with 7 bases in between. The CDR3 is made up of 14 amino acids. CDR3 in amino acids: CAWSVGLSTDTQYF. The CDR3 nucleotides are TGTGCCTGGAGTGTTGGACTGAGCACAGATACGCAGTATTTT.

This chain uses TRBV9 with TRBJ2-3; the D gene is possibly TRBD2 (5 bases). Germline V gives CDR1 SGDLS, CDR2 YYNGEE. Trimming cost V 3 bases and J 6 bases, with 17 bases left between them. This CDR3 is 15 amino acids long. CDR3 loop: CASSELSMGADTQYF. The CDR3 DNA sequence: TGTGCCAGCAGCGAGCTGAGCATGGGAGCCGATACGCAGTATTTT.

This chain joins TRBV24-1 and TRBJ1-4, with 11 bases that match TRBD1. CDR3 length: 16 amino acids. V was pared by 6 bases and J by 4 bases, with 6 bases of the junction left unmatched. The germline CDR1 and CDR2 sequences are KGHDR and SFDVKD. The CDR3 here is CATSQGQGVGNEKLFF. The CDR3 coding sequence is TGTGCCACCAGTCAGGGACAGGGGGTTGGTAATGAAAAACTGTTTTTT.